The clone carrying this TCR beta chain is a singleton in its sample. The entry originates in a study of blood T cell repertoires in COVID-19. Assay used: immunoSEQ multiplex PCR; TCRdb lists only in-frame clones, some missing. The sample gives 80,000 to 90,000 clones, 70% to 85% of which show up once; roughly 3% is in the top ten. Germline V gene lookup returns CDR1 DFQATT and CDR2 SNEGSKA (reference sequence). V lost 6 bases, J lost 3 bases, and 5 bases lay in between. The CDR3 consists of 10 residues. Sequences were obtained from peripheral blood. The V call is TRBV20-1, the J call TRBJ1-1; D uncertain. This TCR came from a woman aged 80 or over with COVID-19, enrolled during active disease. In DNA form, the CDR3 reads TGCAGTGCCTATTACACTGAAGCTTTCTTT. Encoded protein: CSAYYTEAFF.